This is a list of T cell receptor beta chains from one sample in a study of blood T cell repertoires in COVID-19. Repertoires were generated with immunoSEQ multiplex PCR, while TCRdb's copy carries only in-frame clones and drops some. The table lists 57,000 or so clones, around nine tenths of them singletons, with about 21% in the top ten. The sequencing input was peripheral blood. These receptors all stem from a woman aged 45-60 years with active or convalescent COVID-19. CDR3s include the opening cysteine and the closing phenylalanine or tryptophan. The D gene is left open where the match is weak. Rows give clone size only sometimes, using once, few, many, or a class for an expanded clone.

d_gene: TRBD1
j_gene: TRBJ2-3
v_gene: TRBV29-1
abundance: few
CDR3nt: TGCAGCCAGAGGACAGGGTTTGGCGCAGATACGCAGTATTTT
CDR3aa: CSQRTGFGADTQYF

d_gene: NA
j_gene: TRBJ2-6
v_gene: TRBV5-1
abundance: NA
CDR3nt: TGCGCCAGCAGCCCCCTTTATCGCTCTGGGGCCAACGTCCTGACTTTC
CDR3aa: CASSPLYRSGANVLTF

d_gene: TRBD1
j_gene: TRBJ2-5
v_gene: TRBV5-4
abundance: NA
CDR3nt: TGTGCCAGCAGCTTGGGCTCCGGGACAGTTGGTGAGACCCAGTACTTC
CDR3aa: CASSLGSGTVGETQYF

d_gene: NA
j_gene: TRBJ1-1
v_gene: TRBV10-1
abundance: NA
CDR3nt: TGCGCCAGCAGTGAAGGAGGGTGGGACACTGAAGCTTTCTTT
CDR3aa: CASSEGGWDTEAFF

d_gene: NA
j_gene: TRBJ1-5
v_gene: TRBV19
abundance: NA
CDR3nt: TGTGCCAGTATGAGGGGGGGGGCTGGAGTTTATAGCAATCAGCCCCAGCATTTT
CDR3aa: CASMRGGAGVYSNQPQHF

d_gene: TRBD1
j_gene: TRBJ1-2
v_gene: TRBV5-1
abundance: once
CDR3nt: TGCGCCAGCAGCTTCCTTGGGACAGGGGACTATGGCTACACCTTC
CDR3aa: CASSFLGTGDYGYTF

d_gene: NA
j_gene: TRBJ2-5
v_gene: TRBV4-1
abundance: NA
CDR3nt: TGCGCCAGCAGCCTCTTCGACTTACAAGAGACCCAGTACTTC
CDR3aa: CASSLFDLQETQYF

d_gene: NA
j_gene: TRBJ2-7
v_gene: TRBV5-1
abundance: NA
CDR3nt: TGCGCCAGCAGTAGTACAGGGTCCTCCTACGAGCAGTACTTC
CDR3aa: CASSSTGSSYEQYF

d_gene: NA
j_gene: TRBJ1-2
v_gene: TRBV2
abundance: few
CDR3nt: TGTGCCAGAGGGGAACCGGGTGACTATGGCTACACCTTC
CDR3aa: CARGEPGDYGYTF

d_gene: NA
j_gene: TRBJ1-1
v_gene: TRBV4-2
abundance: NA
CDR3nt: TGTGCCAGCGGATTGAAGACAGGAGTTATGAACACTGAAGCTTTCTTT
CDR3aa: CASGLKTGVMNTEAFF

d_gene: NA
j_gene: TRBJ2-2
v_gene: TRBV14
abundance: NA
CDR3nt: TGTGCCAGCAGCTTGACAGGCACCGGGGAGCTGTTTTTT
CDR3aa: CASSLTGTGELFF

d_gene: NA
j_gene: TRBJ1-1
v_gene: TRBV30
abundance: NA
CDR3nt: TGTGCCTACGAAAGGGAGGAGAACACTGAAGCTTTCTTT
CDR3aa: CAYEREENTEAFF

d_gene: TRBD1
j_gene: TRBJ2-2
v_gene: TRBV9
abundance: NA
CDR3nt: TGTGCCAGCAGCGCCAACTTCGGACAGGGGGCTAACACCGGGGAGCTGTTTTTT
CDR3aa: CASSANFGQGANTGELFF

d_gene: NA
j_gene: TRBJ1-3
v_gene: TRBV11-2
abundance: NA
CDR3nt: TGTGCCAGCAGCCCGACAGGTAGAACCATATATTTT
CDR3aa: CASSPTGRTIYF

d_gene: NA
j_gene: TRBJ1-1
v_gene: TRBV11-2
abundance: NA
CDR3nt: TGTGCCAGCAGCTTAGGGCAGGGGAGGGTCACTGAAGCTTTCTTT
CDR3aa: CASSLGQGRVTEAFF

d_gene: TRBD2
j_gene: TRBJ2-1
v_gene: TRBV11-2
abundance: once
CDR3nt: TGTGCCAGCAGCTTAGATGAGGGACTAGCGGGAGTCGCCTACAATGAGCAGTTCTTC
CDR3aa: CASSLDEGLAGVAYNEQFF

d_gene: TRBD2
j_gene: TRBJ2-7
v_gene: TRBV2
abundance: NA
CDR3nt: TGTGCCAGCAACGGACTAGCGGGCTACGAGCAGTACTTC
CDR3aa: CASNGLAGYEQYF

d_gene: NA
j_gene: TRBJ2-3
v_gene: TRBV6-4
abundance: NA
CDR3nt: TGTGCCAGCAGTGACACCGGGAGCACAGATACGCAGTATTTT
CDR3aa: CASSDTGSTDTQYF

d_gene: TRBD1
j_gene: TRBJ2-5
v_gene: TRBV2
abundance: NA
CDR3nt: TGTGCCAGCAGCGCCAGGACAGGGGGCCGGGAGACCCAGTACTTC
CDR3aa: CASSARTGGRETQYF

d_gene: TRBD1
j_gene: TRBJ2-1
v_gene: TRBV7-9
abundance: NA
CDR3nt: TGTGCCAGCAGCCCAAGGGACAGCAAGAGCTCCTACAATGAGCAGTTCTTC
CDR3aa: CASSPRDSKSSYNEQFF

d_gene: TRBD1
j_gene: TRBJ2-7
v_gene: TRBV24-1
abundance: NA
CDR3nt: TGTGCCACCAGTGATAACAGGGGCGAGCAGTACTTC
CDR3aa: CATSDNRGEQYF

d_gene: NA
j_gene: TRBJ1-2
v_gene: TRBV5-8
abundance: NA
CDR3nt: TGTGCCAGCAGCTTGCCGGAGGACTATGGCTACACCTTC
CDR3aa: CASSLPEDYGYTF

d_gene: TRBD1
j_gene: TRBJ1-1
v_gene: TRBV19
abundance: NA
CDR3nt: TGTGCCAGTAAGAGGGACAGCCCTCCTGAAGCTTTCTTT
CDR3aa: CASKRDSPPEAFF

d_gene: TRBD2
j_gene: TRBJ2-7
v_gene: TRBV4-2
abundance: NA
CDR3nt: TGTGCCAGCAGCCCACGAGCGGGAGATCCCTACGAGCAGTACTTC
CDR3aa: CASSPRAGDPYEQYF

d_gene: TRBD2
j_gene: TRBJ2-7
v_gene: TRBV13
abundance: NA
CDR3nt: TGTGCCAGCAGCCCCGGACTAGCGGAGTCCTACGAGCAGTACTTC
CDR3aa: CASSPGLAESYEQYF

d_gene: NA
j_gene: TRBJ2-7
v_gene: TRBV7-9
abundance: NA
CDR3nt: TGTGCCAGCAGCCCTGACAGGAACTACGAGCAGTACTTC
CDR3aa: CASSPDRNYEQYF

d_gene: NA
j_gene: TRBJ2-7
v_gene: TRBV6-5
abundance: NA
CDR3nt: TGTGCCAGCAGCGAGACAGCCTACGAGCAGTACTTC
CDR3aa: CASSETAYEQYF